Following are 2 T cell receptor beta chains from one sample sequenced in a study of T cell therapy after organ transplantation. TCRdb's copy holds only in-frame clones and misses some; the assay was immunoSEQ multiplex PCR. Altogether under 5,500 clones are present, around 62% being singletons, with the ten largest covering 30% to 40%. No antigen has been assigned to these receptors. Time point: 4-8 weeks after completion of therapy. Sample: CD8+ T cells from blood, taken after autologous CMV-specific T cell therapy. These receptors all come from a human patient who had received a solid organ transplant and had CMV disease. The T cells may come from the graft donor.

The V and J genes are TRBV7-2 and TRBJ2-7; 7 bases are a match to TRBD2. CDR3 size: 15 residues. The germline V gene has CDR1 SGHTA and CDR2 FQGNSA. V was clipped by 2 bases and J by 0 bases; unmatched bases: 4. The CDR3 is CASSLLLAYSYEQYF. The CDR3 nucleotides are TGTGCCAGCAGCTTATTACTAGCGTACTCCTACGAGCAGTACTTC.

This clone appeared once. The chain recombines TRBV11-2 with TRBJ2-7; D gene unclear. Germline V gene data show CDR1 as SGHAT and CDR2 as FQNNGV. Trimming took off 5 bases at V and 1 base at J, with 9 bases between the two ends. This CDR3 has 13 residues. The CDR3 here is CASSPYLSYEQYF. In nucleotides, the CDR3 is TGTGCCAGCAGCCCTTACTTATCCTACGAGCAGTACTTC.